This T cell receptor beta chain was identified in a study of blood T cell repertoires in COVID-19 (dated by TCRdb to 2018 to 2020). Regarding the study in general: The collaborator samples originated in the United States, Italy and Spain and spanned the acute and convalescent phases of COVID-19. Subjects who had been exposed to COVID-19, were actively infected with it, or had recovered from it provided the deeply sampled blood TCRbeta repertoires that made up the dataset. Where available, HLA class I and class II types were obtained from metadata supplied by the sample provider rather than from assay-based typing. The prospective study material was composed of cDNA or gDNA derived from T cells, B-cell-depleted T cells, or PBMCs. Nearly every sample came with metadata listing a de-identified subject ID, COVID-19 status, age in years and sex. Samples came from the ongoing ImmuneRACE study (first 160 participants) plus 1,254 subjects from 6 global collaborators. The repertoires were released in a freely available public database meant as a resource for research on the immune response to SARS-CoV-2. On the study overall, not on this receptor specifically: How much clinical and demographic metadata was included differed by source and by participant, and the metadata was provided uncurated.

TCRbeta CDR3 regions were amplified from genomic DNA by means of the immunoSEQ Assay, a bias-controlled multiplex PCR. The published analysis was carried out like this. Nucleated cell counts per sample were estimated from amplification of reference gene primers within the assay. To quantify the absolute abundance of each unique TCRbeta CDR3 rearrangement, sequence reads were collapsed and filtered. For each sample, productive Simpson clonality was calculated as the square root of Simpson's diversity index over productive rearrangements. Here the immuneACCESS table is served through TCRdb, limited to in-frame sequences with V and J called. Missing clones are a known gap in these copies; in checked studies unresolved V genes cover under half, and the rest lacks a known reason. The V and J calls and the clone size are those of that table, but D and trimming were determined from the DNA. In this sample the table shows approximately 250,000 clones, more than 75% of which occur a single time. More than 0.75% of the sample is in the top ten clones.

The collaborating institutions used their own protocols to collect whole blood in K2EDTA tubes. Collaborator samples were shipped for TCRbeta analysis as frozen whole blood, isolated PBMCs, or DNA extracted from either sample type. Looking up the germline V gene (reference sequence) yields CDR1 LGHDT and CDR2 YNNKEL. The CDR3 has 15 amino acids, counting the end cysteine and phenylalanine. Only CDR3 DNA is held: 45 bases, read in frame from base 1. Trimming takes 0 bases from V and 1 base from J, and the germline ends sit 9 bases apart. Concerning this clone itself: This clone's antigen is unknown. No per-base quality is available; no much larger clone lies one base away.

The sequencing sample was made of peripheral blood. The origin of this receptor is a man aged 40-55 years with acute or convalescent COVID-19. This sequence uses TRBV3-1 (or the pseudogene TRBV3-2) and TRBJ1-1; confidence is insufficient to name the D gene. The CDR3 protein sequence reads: CASSQEMRWNTEAFF. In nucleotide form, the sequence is TGTGCCAGCAGCCAAGAAATGCGCTGGAACACTGAAGCTTTCTTT.